This T cell receptor (beta chain) was identified during a study of T cell repertoires in cytomegalovirus infection. Background on the study: From public TCR beta signatures came an indication of both CMV infection and matching HLA type.

The CDR3 extends over 15 amino acids. Trimming took off 7 bases at V and 0 bases at J, with 10 bases between the two ends. Germline CDR1 reads MNHEY; CDR2 reads SVGAGI. TCRdb ran MiXCR on the reads and lists one entry per CDR3 protein. The sample records 400,000 to 550,000 distinct CDR3 sequences, 11% being singletons. The study's findings and limits: HLA-C-restricted CMV clonotypes gave the most frequent clonotype in two of eight donors.

In this sample, this clonotype turned up many times. Its target is not known. Material: PBMCs. The chain has TRBV6-5 and TRBJ2-6; D might be TRBD1 or TRBD2, each matching 5 bases. This clonotype was obtained from a human donor in good health (CMV status not recorded). Some clones in this sample may be carry-over from other donors' samples. The DNA of the CDR3 is TGTGCCAGCAACAAGGGGAGCTCTGGGGCCAACGTCCTGACTTTC. Amino acid sequence: CASNKGSSGANVLTF.